Below, 14 T cell receptor beta chains from the same sample are listed, as sequenced in a study of vaccination effects on CD4 cells after COVID-19. Sequencing was performed with immunoSEQ multiplex PCR; in TCRdb, only in-frame clones are kept and a portion is missing. This table holds about 73,000 clones, around 67% found once. Their antigen targets remain unknown. Culture proceeded for more than 8 days, and CD4+ T cells were then isolated. It was two doses of either the BNT162b2 or mRNA-1273 vaccine that participants received. The sequencing here drew on CD4+ T cells from PBMCs cultured without peptide, taken after COVID-19 vaccination. These receptors were collected from a human donor who received a COVID-19 vaccine.

The rearrangement joins TRBV7-3 to TRBJ2-1; D is uncertain. The V gene's germline CDR1 is SGHTA and CDR2 FQGTGA. Trimming took off 5 bases at V and 2 bases at J, with 7 bases between the two ends. The length of the CDR3 is 13 residues. CDR3 nucleotides: TGTGCCAGCAGCCCTCAGACCTACAATGAGCAGTTCTTC. This codes for CASSPQTYNEQFF.

The V call is TRBV7-2, the J call TRBJ2-2; TRBD2 matches at 9 bases. Trimming cost V 1 base and J 7 bases; bases outside gene matches: 7. Germline assignment: CDR1 SGHTA and CDR2 FQGNSA. This CDR3 has 16 amino acids. The CDR3 loop is CASSLELAGRNGELFF. The CDR3 DNA is TGTGCCAGCAGCTTAGAGCTAGCGGGGCGTAACGGGGAGCTGTTTTTT.

The chain employs TRBV6-6 and TRBJ2-1; D is unresolved. V lost 1 base to trimming and J lost 8 bases, with 3 bases between them. CDR1 is MNHNY and CDR2 is SVGAGI in the germline V gene (reference sequence). The CDR3 loop spans 11 amino acids. The CDR3 spells CASSYWDEQFF. The CDR3 nucleotides are TGTGCCAGCAGTTACTGGGATGAGCAGTTCTTC.

This rearrangement joins TRBV28 to TRBJ2-1; 10 nucleotides match TRBD2. The V gene's germline CDR1 is MDHEN and CDR2 SYDVKM. The CDR3 extends over 16 amino acids. Losses at the gene ends were 5 bases for V and 3 bases for J; bases not matched to a gene: 7. Here the CDR3 DNA reads TGTGCCAGCAGTACTCCTAGCGGGGGAAACTACAATGAGCAGTTCTTC. Translation gives CASSTPSGGNYNEQFF.

The chain carries TRBV19 and TRBJ1-5; TRBD1 matches at 12 bases. This CDR3 has 16 residues. The junction had 9 bases not matched to a gene; V was cut back by 5 bases and J by 7 bases. Germline loops: CDR1 LNHDA, CDR2 SQIVND (reference sequence). For the CDR3, the DNA is TGTGCCAGTAGTCGTAACCGGGACAGGGGGCTCCAGCCCCAGCATTTT. Its protein product is CASSRNRDRGLQPQHF.

The CDR3 DNA reads as TGTGCCAGCACAAGACAGGAAAGAGAAAAACTGTTTTTT. Protein product: CASTRQEREKLFF. The chain combines TRBV2 with TRBJ1-4; a weak D match, TRBD1 (6 bases). The CDR3 consists of 13 residues. Per the germline V gene, CDR1 is SNHLY and CDR2 is FYNNEI. Trimming pared 7 bases from V and 8 bases from J, leaving 14 bases between.

The V gene is TRBV2, the J gene TRBJ1-1, with TRBD1 matching 9 bases. This CDR3 spans 17 amino acids. Germline V gives CDR1 SNHLY, CDR2 FYNNEI. V was clipped by 7 bases and J by 4 bases; unmatched bases: 16. This chain's CDR3 is CASNIAPDRGYITEAFF. The CDR3 DNA reads TGTGCCAGCAATATAGCCCCGGACAGGGGATACATCACTGAAGCTTTCTTT.

This clone was seen just once. The V and J genes are TRBV2 and TRBJ1-5; D is unclear. The V gene's germline CDR1 is SNHLY and CDR2 FYNNEI. CDR3 length: 13 residues. V shed 6 bases and J shed 6 bases, with 12 bases lying between them. The CDR3 DNA reads TGTGCCAGCAGCCAAGACGGTGGTCAGCCCCAGCATTTT. It is translated as CASSQDGGQPQHF.

The chain is built from TRBV9 and TRBJ2-2, with 8 bases that match TRBD1. Germline-derived CDR1 and CDR2 are SGDLS and YYNGEE. V was pared by 2 bases and J by 3 bases, with 6 bases of the junction left unmatched. This CDR3 region has 16 residues. The chain's CDR3 is CASSVRGLVDTGELFF. The DNA for the CDR3 is TGTGCCAGCAGCGTCAGGGGGCTAGTAGACACCGGGGAGCTGTTTTTT.

The gene calls are TRBV15 and TRBJ1-3; D is unclear. Trimming cost V 0 bases and J 0 bases, with 15 bases left between them. Germline V gene sequence: CDR1 LNHNV, CDR2 YYDKDF (reference sequence). The CDR3 runs to 18 residues. The CDR3 sequence: CATSRDHRGGRSGNTIYF. The CDR3 DNA sequence: TGTGCCACCAGCAGAGATCACCGCGGAGGCCGCTCTGGAAACACCATATATTTT.

In this sample, this clone turned up once. The chain recombines TRBV24-1 with TRBJ2-5; D is perhaps TRBD1 (6 bases). Germline V gene lookup returns CDR1 KGHDR and CDR2 SFDVKD. The length of the CDR3 is 18 residues. V lost 6 bases to trimming and J lost 0 bases, with 22 bases between them. Here the CDR3 DNA reads TGTGCCACCAGTAATTCCCTTCAGGGACACATGTACCAAGAGACCCAGTACTTC. Protein: CATSNSLQGHMYQETQYF.

This chain uses TRBV6-1 with TRBJ1-1; D gene unclear. CDR1 and CDR2 (germline): MNHNS, SASEGT. The CDR3 spans 15 residues. V lost 3 bases and J 3 bases, leaving 14 bases between the germline ends. The CDR3 here is CASSDPGRLHTEAFF. CDR3 nucleotides: TGTGCCAGCAGTGACCCCGGGAGGTTGCACACTGAAGCTTTCTTT.

The V gene is TRBV20-1, the J gene TRBJ2-2; 7 bases map to TRBD1. The V and J ends lost 3 bases and 0 bases, in that order; junction bases with no gene match: 1. Per germline, CDR1 DFQATT and CDR2 SNEGSKA (reference sequence). The length of the CDR3 is 14 residues. The CDR3 DNA follows: TGCAGTGCTAGTCAGGGGGCGAACACCGGGGAGCTGTTTTTT. Translating gives CSASQGANTGELFF.

This clone appeared once. Here the CDR3 reads CASSVAGTSAAYNEQFF. CDR3 nucleotides: TGTGCCAGCAGCGTAGCTGGGACTAGCGCGGCCTACAATGAGCAGTTCTTC. The chain is built from TRBV9 and TRBJ2-1; TRBD2 matches 10 bases. The CDR3 totals 17 residues. Germline trimming cut 0 bases from V and 2 bases from J; bases unmatched to any gene: 5. Germline CDR1 reads SGDLS; CDR2 reads YYNGEE.